The 18 T cell receptor beta chains below were found in one sample sequenced in a study of shared clonotypes between healthy human individuals. CD45RO-negative, CCR7-selected cells formed the naive CD8 fraction, which excluded terminally differentiated effector memory CD45RA+ cells. TCRdb's copy holds only in-frame clones and misses some; the assay was immunoSEQ multiplex PCR. The profile shows 630,000 or so clones, roughly 98% of them singletons. Sequencing used naive CD8+ T cells sorted from blood. The receptors shown here come from a man between 25 and 39 years old in good health.

This chain uses TRBV10-3 with TRBJ2-2; D unclear. In germline, CDR1 is ENHRY, CDR2 SYGVKD. CDR3 length equals 15 residues. Trimming took 0 bases from V and 0 from J, leaving 5 bases between them. The CDR3 sequence: CAISESITNTGELFF. The CDR3 DNA is TGTGCCATCAGTGAGTCAATTACGAACACCGGGGAGCTGTTTTTT.

Comments on this clone: This sample also contains other DNA sequences that code for the same CDR3. V is TRBV7-6 and J is TRBJ2-1; D is unresolved. V lost 5 bases, J lost 5 bases, and 4 bases lay in between. The CDR3 length is 11 residues. From germline, CDR1 is SGHVS and CDR2 FNYEAQ. The CDR3 protein is CASSLNNEQFF. The CDR3 nucleotides read TGTGCCAGCAGCCTAAACAATGAGCAGTTCTTC.

The rearrangement links TRBV19 to TRBJ1-5; TRBD1 is a possible D gene (5 bases). The CDR3 is 15 amino acids. The ends were cut back, 4 bases at V and 0 bases at J, with 10 bases in the middle. The germline CDR1 and CDR2 sequences are LNHDA and SQIVND (reference sequence). The CDR3 is CASSTLTDSNQPQHF. Here the CDR3 DNA reads TGTGCCAGTAGTACCCTGACAGATAGCAATCAGCCCCAGCATTTT.

This clone was detected only a few times. The genes are TRBV7-9 and TRBJ1-4, with a weak D call TRBD1 (5 bases). CDR1 SEHNR and CDR2 FQNEAQ come from the germline V gene (reference sequence). V was cut by 5 bases and J by 6 bases, with 22 bases left in between. The CDR3 spans 17 residues. The CDR3 protein is CASSPIAVGGRDEKLFF. The CDR3 bases are TGTGCCAGCAGCCCCATCGCCGTCGGGGGGAGGGATGAAAAACTGTTTTTT.

The gene calls are TRBV2 and TRBJ2-3; perhaps TRBD2 as D (5 bases). Germline V gene sequence: CDR1 SNHLY, CDR2 FYNNEI. The CDR3 runs to 12 residues. Trimming removed 6 bases from V and 3 bases from J, with 7 bases in between. CDR3: CASSDYTDTQYF. The CDR3 DNA follows: TGTGCCAGCAGCGACTATACAGATACGCAGTATTTT.

This clone was counted a single time. The chain has TRBV27 and TRBJ2-1, with D unresolved. Germline CDR1 is MNHEY and CDR2 is SMNVEV (reference sequence). This CDR3 has 13 residues. Trimming pared 0 bases from V and 6 bases from J, leaving 6 bases between. The CDR3 protein is CASSLSNPNEQFF. CDR3 coding DNA: TGTGCCAGCAGTTTATCGAATCCCAATGAGCAGTTCTTC.

The V and J genes are TRBV5-1 and TRBJ1-2, with TRBD1 as a possible D gene (5 bases). The CDR3 is 17 residues long. The V end was cut by 6 bases, the J end by 2 bases, with 23 bases between. The germline V gene encodes CDR1 SGHRS and CDR2 YFSETQ. The CDR3 DNA reads as TGCGCCAGCATCACAGAACGGGGGATCGGTCCCAACTATGGCTACACCTTC. Encoded protein: CASITERGIGPNYGYTF.

This chain uses TRBV9 with TRBJ2-7; maybe TRBD2 (6 bases). The V and J ends lost 0 bases and 3 bases respectively, with 22 bases between them. The CDR3 is 18 amino acids. CDR1 and CDR2 from the germline V gene are SGDLS and YYNGEE. Here the CDR3 reads CASSVEAGGAVNFYEQYF. DNA of the CDR3: TGTGCCAGCAGCGTAGAGGCAGGAGGGGCGGTGAACTTCTACGAGCAGTACTTC.

V and J are TRBV2 and TRBJ2-1; no clear D gene. V was pared by 3 bases and J by 6 bases, with 12 bases between. CDR3 length equals 14 residues. Germline V gives CDR1 SNHLY, CDR2 FYNNEI. As DNA, the CDR3 is TGTGCCAGCAGTGACGTCCCAGGTCGCAATGAGCAGTTCTTC. Its protein is CASSDVPGRNEQFF. Together with reference TRBV2 and TRBJ2-1, the CDR3 gives the full variable domain: EPEVTQTPSHQVTQMGQEVILRCVPISNHLYFYWYRQILGQKVEFLVSFYNNEISEKSEIFDDQFSVERPDGSNFTLKIRSTKLEDSAMYFCASSDVPGRNEQFFGPGTRLTVL.

This clone was detected once. The rearrangement joins TRBV28 to TRBJ2-7, with 10 bases fitting TRBD1. CDR1 is MDHEN and CDR2 is SYDVKM in the germline V gene. The J segment lost 0 bases and the V segment lost 8 bases, leaving 4 bases of the junction unmatched. The CDR3 covers 14 residues. CDR3 coding DNA: TGTGCCAGCTGGGGGACAGGGGACTCCTACGAGCAGTACTTC. Residues: CASWGTGDSYEQYF.

The chain links TRBV6-1 to TRBJ2-1; 14 nucleotides agree with TRBD2. CDR3 length equals 16 residues. V lost 6 bases to trimming and J lost 7 bases; unmatched junction nucleotides: 8. Germline V gene data show CDR1 as MNHNS and CDR2 as SASEGT. The CDR3 bases are TGTGCCAGCAGCGAACCGGGACTAGCGGGAGTTAATGAGCAGTTCTTC. It codes for CASSEPGLAGVNEQFF.

The CDR3 coding sequence is TGTGCCAGCAGCTCACAGGGGGTCTCCTACGAGCAGTACTTC. It specifies CASSSQGVSYEQYF. The chain uses TRBV16 and TRBJ2-7, with TRBD1 matching 8 bases. V shed 5 bases, J shed 0 bases, and the junction held 3 bases outside the gene matches. Germline V gene lookup returns CDR1 KGHSY and CDR2 FQNENV. This CDR3 is built from 14 residues.

The chain links TRBV4-1 to TRBJ2-1; the match to TRBD2 covers 7 bases. Trimming removed 3 bases from V and 13 bases from J; junction bases left unmatched: 3. Germline values: CDR1 MGHRA, CDR2 YSYEKL. This CDR3 is 11 amino acids long. CDR3 region: CASSHGDYQFF. The CDR3 DNA is TGCGCCAGCAGCCATGGGGACTACCAGTTCTTC.

The chain has TRBV13 and TRBJ2-5; TRBD1 might be the D (6 bases). Trimming left V 6 bases short and J 1 base short, with 18 bases between. The germline gives CDR1 PRHDT, CDR2 FYEKMQ (reference sequence). This CDR3 contains 16 residues. This CDR3 is CASSIATTGFQETQYF. CDR3 DNA: TGTGCCAGCAGTATAGCTACCACAGGGTTCCAAGAGACCCAGTACTTC.

This chain joins TRBV4-1 and TRBJ2-1, with D perhaps matching TRBD2 (5 bases). CDR1 is MGHRA and CDR2 is YSYEKL in the germline V gene. V was shortened by 0 bases and J by 0 bases, with 12 bases between the two germline ends. The CDR3 loop spans 17 amino acids. The CDR3 coding sequence is TGCGCCAGCAGCCAAGAGGAGGCGGCTAGCTCCTACAATGAGCAGTTCTTC. It encodes CASSQEEAASSYNEQFF.

The chain joins TRBV27 to TRBJ2-1; D is ambiguous. CDR3 size: 13 residues. Between the trimmed V and J ends, which lost 8 bases and 0 bases, there was a span of 8 bases. The germline gives CDR1 MNHEY, CDR2 SMNVEV (reference sequence). CDR3 region: CASGVVSYNEQFF. The CDR3 nucleotides read TGTGCCAGCGGAGTCGTCTCCTACAATGAGCAGTTCTTC.

The chain is built from TRBV11-3 and TRBJ2-3, with TRBD2 matching 7 bases. This CDR3 is 15 amino acids long. Looked up from germline, CDR1 is SGHNT and CDR2 is YENEEA. V gave up 0 bases and J gave up 6 bases; unmatched junction bases: 6. Written as DNA, the CDR3 is TGTGCCAGCAGCTTAGAATCTGCGGGGGAGGATACGCAGTATTTT. As protein: CASSLESAGEDTQYF.

V gene TRBV5-6 combines with J gene TRBJ1-3, with a tentative D call TRBD1 (5 bases). This CDR3 is 14 amino acids long. Germline loops: CDR1 SGHDT, CDR2 YYEEEE. V was cut by 4 bases and J by 3 bases, with 11 bases left in between. In DNA, the CDR3 is TGTGCCAGCAGCCACTGGGGGGGTGGAAACACCATATATTTT. Its protein product is CASSHWGGGNTIYF.